This passage covers 17 T cell receptor beta chains from one sample sequenced in a study of early T cells in non-severe SARS-CoV-2 infection. TCRdb used MiXCR to reprocess the 5' RACE reads, holding one entry per CDR3 protein. The top ten hold over 8% of the sample, which has some 64,000 distinct CDR3 sequences, roughly 18% seen once. The source was whole blood, collected at baseline. Receptors originate from an adult who was a healthcare worker with PCR-confirmed SARS-CoV-2 infection or an uninfected control (not recorded which).

This clonotype was counted a few times. V usage is TRBV28 and J usage is TRBJ1-2; TRBD1 matches 10 bases. The CDR3 is 17 residues long. Germline assignment: CDR1 MDHEN and CDR2 SYDVKM. V was pared by 3 bases and J by 1 base, with 8 bases of the junction left unmatched. CDR3 residues: CASSFPGTGEFNYGYTF. The CDR3 region has the DNA TGTGCCAGCAGTTTTCCCGGGACAGGGGAGTTTAACTATGGCTACACCTTC.

The chain recombines TRBV4-2 with TRBJ2-3, with D uncertain. The germline V gene encodes CDR1 LGHNA and CDR2 YNFKEQ. The CDR3 spans 14 residues. Trimming stripped 2 bases from V and 4 bases from J, with 10 bases between. CDR3 residues: CASSQKSEADTQYF. The DNA of the CDR3 is TGTGCCAGCAGCCAAAAGAGCGAGGCAGATACGCAGTATTTT.

This chain links TRBV18 with TRBJ1-2, with 7 positions matching TRBD1. Germline assignment: CDR1 KGHSH and CDR2 LQKENI. The CDR3 runs 17 residues. The V segment lost 2 bases and the J segment 0 bases; nucleotides outside the gene matches: 9. The CDR3 sequence is CASSPTPGGTANYGYTF. The CDR3 DNA is TGTGCCAGCTCACCAACTCCTGGGGGGACAGCTAACTATGGCTACACCTTC. The full variable domain, in which reference TRBV18 and TRBJ1-2 provide the parts outside the CDR3, is NAGVMQNPRHLVRRRGQEARLRCSPMKGHSHVYWYRQLPEEGLKFMVYLQKENIIDESGMPKERFSAEFPKEGPSILRIQQVVRGDSAAYFCASSPTPGGTANYGYTFGSGTRLTVV.

This clonotype appeared many times. The chain has TRBV7-8 and TRBJ2-2; D remains unclear. The CDR3 sequence is 16 residues long. The V gene lost 0 bases and the J gene lost 2 bases, with 10 bases spanning the gap. The germline CDR1 and CDR2 sequences are SGHVS and FQNEAQ. This chain's CDR3 is CASSLALDGNTGELFF. CDR3 DNA: TGTGCCAGCAGCTTAGCCTTGGACGGAAACACCGGGGAGCTGTTTTTT.

The chain couples TRBV29-1 to TRBJ2-2; D is ambiguous. Germline CDR1 reads SQVTM; CDR2 reads ANQGSEA. The V end was cut by 3 bases, the J end by 6 bases, with 5 bases between. The CDR3 totals 11 residues. CDR3 sequence: CSVEVPGELFF. CDR3 nucleotide sequence: TGCAGCGTTGAGGTTCCCGGGGAGCTGTTTTTT.

This clonotype came up many times. The J gene is TRBJ2-1, the V gene TRBV6-2 or TRBV6-3; no reliable D call. The CDR3 covers 11 residues. The germline V and J ends were trimmed by 4 bases and 5 bases, with 3 bases remaining between them. Per germline, CDR1 MNHEY and CDR2 SVGEGT. CDR3 in amino acids: CASSLDNEQFF. The CDR3, as DNA: TGTGCCAGCAGTTTAGACAATGAGCAGTTCTTC.

V usage is TRBV12-3 or TRBV12-4 and J usage is TRBJ1-2; D is uncertain. Trimming removed 3 bases from V and 2 bases from J, with 10 bases in between. The CDR3 contains 14 residues. The CDR3 DNA follows: TGTGCCAGCAGTTTCTTCGCACAAAACTATGGCTACACCTTC. This sequence encodes CASSFFAQNYGYTF.

The V call is TRBV5-4, the J call TRBJ2-5; D ambiguous. Trimming cost V 3 bases and J 5 bases, with 17 bases left between them. The CDR3 is 15 amino acids. The germline CDR1 and CDR2 sequences are SGHNT and YYREEE (reference sequence). This CDR3 is CASSSDIGAQETQYF. The CDR3 DNA is TGTGCCAGCAGCTCTGACATCGGCGCCCAGGAGACCCAGTACTTC.

V usage is TRBV29-1 and J usage is TRBJ2-3; tentative D call: TRBD1 (6 bases). The CDR3 extends over 13 amino acids. V gave up 3 bases and J gave up 2 bases, with 9 bases separating them. Germline CDR1 SQVTM, CDR2 ANQGSEA. As DNA, the CDR3 is TGCAGCGTTGACCCAGGGGTCACAGATACGCAGTATTTT. It is translated as CSVDPGVTDTQYF.

This clonotype was observed a few times. V usage is TRBV21-1 and J usage is TRBJ1-1; the D call of TRBD1 is as the table states it, not checked on the DNA. TRBV21-1 constitutes a pseudogene. This CDR3 comprises 14 residues. CDR3 loop: CASSKVGDNTEAFF. Here the CDR3 DNA reads TGTGCCAGCAGCAAAGTCGGGGACAACACTGAAGCTTTCTTT.

V gene TRBV6-1 combines with J gene TRBJ1-2; 7 nucleotides agree with TRBD1. In germline, CDR1 is MNHNS, CDR2 SASEGT. This CDR3 is built from 12 residues. The V segment lost 7 bases and the J segment 6 bases; nucleotides outside the gene matches: 5. The CDR3 region has the DNA TGTGCCAGCATCACAGGGGCAAATGGCTACACCTTC. Its translation is CASITGANGYTF.

This rearrangement joins TRBV20-1 to TRBJ2-1, with D possibly matching TRBD1 (7 bases). V was cut by 4 bases and J by 2 bases, with 15 bases left in between. The CDR3 is made up of 15 amino acids. CDR1 is DFQATT and CDR2 is SNEGSKA in the germline V gene (reference sequence). CDR3: CSAIPDREAYNEQFF. The CDR3 DNA reads TGCAGTGCTATCCCCGACAGGGAGGCCTACAATGAGCAGTTCTTC.

The sample holds many counts of this clonotype. The J gene is TRBJ2-2, the V gene TRBV27; weak D call: TRBD2 (5 bases). There are 15 residues in the CDR3. Trimming removed 3 bases at V and 0 bases at J, with 8 bases between. Germline V gene lookup returns CDR1 MNHEY and CDR2 SMNVEV (reference sequence). The CDR3 loop reads CASSFHGANTGELFF. The DNA of the CDR3 is TGTGCCAGCAGTTTCCACGGGGCGAACACCGGGGAGCTGTTTTTT.

In its sample, this clonotype was seen many times. The V and J genes are TRBV7-6 and TRBJ1-2; 12 positions agree with TRBD1. CDR3 length equals 13 residues. Germline V gene sequence: CDR1 SGHVS, CDR2 FNYEAQ. V trimming: 5 bases; J trimming: 6 bases; junction bases outside the gene matches: 1. In DNA, the CDR3 is TGTGCCAGCAGCGGGACAGGGGGCGATGGCTACACCTTC. Its translation: CASSGTGGDGYTF.

In this sample, this clonotype turned up once. V gene TRBV29-1 combines with J gene TRBJ2-2; 7 bases match TRBD2. The CDR3 is 14 amino acids. Trimming took 2 bases from V and 4 from J; bases not matched to a gene: 4. The V gene's germline CDR1 is SQVTM and CDR2 ANQGSEA. The CDR3 DNA reads TGCAGCGTTGAAACCAGCGGGATCACCGGGGAGCTGTTTTTT. Translating gives CSVETSGITGELFF.

This clonotype appeared a few times. The chain recombines TRBV7-8 with TRBJ1-5; no reliable D call. The CDR3 is 15 amino acids. The germline V gene has CDR1 SGHVS and CDR2 FQNEAQ. V dropped 1 base and J dropped 9 bases, with 16 bases sitting between them. The chain's CDR3 is CASSLGRQAAGPQHF. DNA for the CDR3: TGTGCCAGCAGCTTAGGGCGTCAGGCCGCCGGGCCCCAGCATTTT.

This clonotype came up a few times. The gene calls are TRBV19 and TRBJ2-1, with D possibly being TRBD1 (5 bases). Trimming left V 5 bases short and J 0 bases short, with 11 bases between. Germline lookup yields CDR1 LNHDA and CDR2 SQIVND (reference sequence). This CDR3 is 15 amino acids long. The CDR3 region has the DNA TGTGCCAGTAGTCAAGACAGCAGCTCCTACAATGAGCAGTTCTTC. This codes for CASSQDSSSYNEQFF.